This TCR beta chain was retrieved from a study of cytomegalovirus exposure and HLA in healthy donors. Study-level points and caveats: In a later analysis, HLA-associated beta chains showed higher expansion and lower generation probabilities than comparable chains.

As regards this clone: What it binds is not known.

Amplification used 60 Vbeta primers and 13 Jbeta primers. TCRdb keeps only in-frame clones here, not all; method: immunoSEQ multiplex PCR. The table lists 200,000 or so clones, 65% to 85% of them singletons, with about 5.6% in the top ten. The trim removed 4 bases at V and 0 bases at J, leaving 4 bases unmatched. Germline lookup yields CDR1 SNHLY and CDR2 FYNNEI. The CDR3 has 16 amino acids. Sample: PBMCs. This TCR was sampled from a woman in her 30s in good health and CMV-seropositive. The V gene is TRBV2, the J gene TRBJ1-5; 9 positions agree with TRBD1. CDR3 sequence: CASSGGTGYSNQPQHF. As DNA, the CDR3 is TGTGCCAGCAGTGGGGGGACAGGGTATAGCAATCAGCCCCAGCATTTT.